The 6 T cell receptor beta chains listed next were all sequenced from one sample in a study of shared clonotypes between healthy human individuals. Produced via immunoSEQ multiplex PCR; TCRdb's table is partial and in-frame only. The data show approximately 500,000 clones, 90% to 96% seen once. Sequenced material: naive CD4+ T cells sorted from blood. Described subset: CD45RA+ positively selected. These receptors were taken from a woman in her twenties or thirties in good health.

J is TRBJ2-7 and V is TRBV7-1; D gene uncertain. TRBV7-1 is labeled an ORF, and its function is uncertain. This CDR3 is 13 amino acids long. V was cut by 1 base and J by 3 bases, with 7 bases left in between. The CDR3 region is CASSSGPFYEQYF. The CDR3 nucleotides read TGTGCCAGCAGCTCAGGACCGTTCTACGAGCAGTACTTC.

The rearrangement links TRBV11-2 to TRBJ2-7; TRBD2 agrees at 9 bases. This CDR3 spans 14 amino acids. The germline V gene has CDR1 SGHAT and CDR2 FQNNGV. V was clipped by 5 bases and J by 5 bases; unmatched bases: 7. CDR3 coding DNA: TGTGCCAGCAGCCTAACTAGCGGGCTGGACGAGCAGTACTTC. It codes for CASSLTSGLDEQYF. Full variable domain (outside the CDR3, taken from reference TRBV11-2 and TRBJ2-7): EAGVAQSPRYKIIEKRQSVAFWCNPISGHATLYWYQQILGQGPKLLIQFQNNGVVDDSQLPKDRFSAERLKGVDSTLKIQPAKLEDSAVYLCASSLTSGLDEQYFGPGTRLTVT.

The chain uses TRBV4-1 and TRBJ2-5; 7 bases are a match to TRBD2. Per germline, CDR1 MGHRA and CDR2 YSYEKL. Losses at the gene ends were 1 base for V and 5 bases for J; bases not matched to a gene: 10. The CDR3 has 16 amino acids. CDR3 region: CASSQVWAGVGETQYF. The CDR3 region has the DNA TGCGCCAGCAGCCAAGTTTGGGCGGGAGTGGGGGAGACCCAGTACTTC.

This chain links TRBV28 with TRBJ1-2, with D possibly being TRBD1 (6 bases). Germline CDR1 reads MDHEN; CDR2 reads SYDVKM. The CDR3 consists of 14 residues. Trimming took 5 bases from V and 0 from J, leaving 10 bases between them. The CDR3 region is CASSPGTPNYGYTF. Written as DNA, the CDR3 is TGTGCCAGCAGTCCTGGGACACCTAACTATGGCTACACCTTC.

The CDR3 DNA reads TGTGCCAGCAGCCGGGTTCTGGGAGGGCGGGAGCTGTTTTTT. Translating it yields CASSRVLGGRELFF. This chain connects TRBV28 to TRBJ2-2; TRBD2 agrees at 7 bases. This CDR3 contains 14 residues. The V gene end was trimmed by 6 bases and the J gene end by 9 bases; junction bases not matched to a gene: 10. Germline loops: CDR1 MDHEN, CDR2 SYDVKM.

The CDR3 DNA follows: TGTGCCAGTAGTACCCTAGGAGAGGGCAATGAGCAGTTCTTC. This sequence encodes CASSTLGEGNEQFF. The rearrangement uses TRBV19 and TRBJ2-1; D may be TRBD2 (5 bases). The CDR3 is 14 amino acids. In germline, CDR1 is LNHDA, CDR2 SQIVND (reference sequence). V lost 4 bases and J 6 bases, leaving 13 bases between the germline ends.